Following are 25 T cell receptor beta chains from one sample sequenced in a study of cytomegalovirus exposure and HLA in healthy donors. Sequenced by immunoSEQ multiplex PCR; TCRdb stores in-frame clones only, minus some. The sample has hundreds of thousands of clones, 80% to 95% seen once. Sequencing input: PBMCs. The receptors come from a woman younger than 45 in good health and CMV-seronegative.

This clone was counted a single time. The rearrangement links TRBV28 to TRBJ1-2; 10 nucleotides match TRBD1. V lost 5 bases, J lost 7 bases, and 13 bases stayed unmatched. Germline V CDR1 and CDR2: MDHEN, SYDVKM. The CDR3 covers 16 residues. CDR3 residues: CASSTSDRGGTSGYTF. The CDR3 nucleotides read TGTGCCAGCAGTACATCGGACAGGGGGGGGACTTCTGGCTACACCTTC.

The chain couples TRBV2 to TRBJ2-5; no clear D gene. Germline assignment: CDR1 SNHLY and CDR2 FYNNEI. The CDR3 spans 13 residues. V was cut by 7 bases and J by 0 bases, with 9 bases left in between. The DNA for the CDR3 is TGTGCCAGCAACGACCGATACCAAGAGACCCAGTACTTC. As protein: CASNDRYQETQYF. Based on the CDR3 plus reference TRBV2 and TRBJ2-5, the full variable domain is EPEVTQTPSHQVTQMGQEVILRCVPISNHLYFYWYRQILGQKVEFLVSFYNNEISEKSEIFDDQFSVERPDGSNFTLKIRSTKLEDSAMYFCASNDRYQETQYFGPGTRLLVL.

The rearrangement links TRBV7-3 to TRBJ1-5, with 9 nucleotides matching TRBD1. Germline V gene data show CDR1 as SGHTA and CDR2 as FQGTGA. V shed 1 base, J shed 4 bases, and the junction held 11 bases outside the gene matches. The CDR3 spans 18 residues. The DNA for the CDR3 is TGTGCCAGCAGCTTAAAGGATTCTAGGACAGGGGTGAATCAGCCCCAGCATTTT. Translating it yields CASSLKDSRTGVNQPQHF.

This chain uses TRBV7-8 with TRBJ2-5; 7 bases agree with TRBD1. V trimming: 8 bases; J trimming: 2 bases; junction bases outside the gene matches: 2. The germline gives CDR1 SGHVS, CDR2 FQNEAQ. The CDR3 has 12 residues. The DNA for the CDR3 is TGTGCCAGCCCGGGACAGCAAGAGACCCAGTACTTC. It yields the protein CASPGQQETQYF.

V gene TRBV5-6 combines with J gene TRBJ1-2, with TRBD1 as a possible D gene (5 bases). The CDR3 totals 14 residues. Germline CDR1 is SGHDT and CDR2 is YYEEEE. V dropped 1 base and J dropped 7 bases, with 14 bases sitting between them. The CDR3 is CASSLRRQGFGYTF. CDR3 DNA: TGTGCCAGCAGCTTGCGTCGTCAGGGATTTGGCTACACCTTC.

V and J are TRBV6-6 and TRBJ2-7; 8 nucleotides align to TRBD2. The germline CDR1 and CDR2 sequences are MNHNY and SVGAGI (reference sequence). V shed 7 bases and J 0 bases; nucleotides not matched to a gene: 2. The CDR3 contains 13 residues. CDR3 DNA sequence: TGTGCCAGCAAGGCGGGGGGCTCCTACGAGCAGTACTTC. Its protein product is CASKAGGSYEQYF.

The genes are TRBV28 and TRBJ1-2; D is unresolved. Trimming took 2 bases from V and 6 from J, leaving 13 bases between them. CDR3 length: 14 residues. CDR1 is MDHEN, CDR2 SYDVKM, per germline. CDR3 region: CASSLLGTINGYTF. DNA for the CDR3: TGTGCCAGCAGTTTACTTGGAACTATAAATGGCTACACCTTC.

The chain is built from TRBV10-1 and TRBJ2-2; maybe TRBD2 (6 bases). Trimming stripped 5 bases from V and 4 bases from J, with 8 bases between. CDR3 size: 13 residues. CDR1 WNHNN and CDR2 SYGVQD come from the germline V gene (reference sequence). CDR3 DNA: TGCGCCAGCAGTCGGGAGTGCACCGGGGAGCTGTTTTTT. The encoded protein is CASSRECTGELFF.

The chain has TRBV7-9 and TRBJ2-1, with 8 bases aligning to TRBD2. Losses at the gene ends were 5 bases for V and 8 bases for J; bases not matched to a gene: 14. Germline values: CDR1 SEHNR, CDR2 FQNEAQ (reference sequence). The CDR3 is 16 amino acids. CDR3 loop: CASSPKRGTFIDEQFF. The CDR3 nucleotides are TGTGCCAGCAGCCCAAAGCGGGGGACCTTTATCGATGAGCAGTTCTTC.

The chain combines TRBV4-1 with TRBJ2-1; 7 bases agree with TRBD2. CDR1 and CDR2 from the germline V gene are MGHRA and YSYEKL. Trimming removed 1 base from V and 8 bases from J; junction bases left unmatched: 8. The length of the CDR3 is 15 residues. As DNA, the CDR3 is TGCGCCAGCAGCCAAGGGGGGACTACCTCTGATGAGCAGTTCTTC. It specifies CASSQGGTTSDEQFF.

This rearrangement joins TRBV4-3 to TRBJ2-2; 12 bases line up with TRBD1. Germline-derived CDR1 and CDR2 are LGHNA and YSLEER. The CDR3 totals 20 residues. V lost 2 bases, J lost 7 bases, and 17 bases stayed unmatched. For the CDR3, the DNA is TGCGCCAGCAGCCAATCACCAGCCTGGGGGACAGGGGGCGATGGCGGGGAGCTGTTTTTT. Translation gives CASSQSPAWGTGGDGGELFF.

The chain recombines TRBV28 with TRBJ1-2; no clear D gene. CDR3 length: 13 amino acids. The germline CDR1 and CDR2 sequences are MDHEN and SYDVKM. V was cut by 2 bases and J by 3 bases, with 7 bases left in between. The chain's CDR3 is CASSLSTDYGYTF. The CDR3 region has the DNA TGTGCCAGCAGTTTAAGTACAGACTATGGCTACACCTTC.

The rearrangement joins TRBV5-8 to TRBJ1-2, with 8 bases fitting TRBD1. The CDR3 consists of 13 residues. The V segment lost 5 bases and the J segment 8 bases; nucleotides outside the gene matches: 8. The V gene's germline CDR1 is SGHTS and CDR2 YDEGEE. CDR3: CASSPDRVVGYTF. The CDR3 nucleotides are TGTGCCAGCAGTCCGGACAGGGTGGTGGGCTACACCTTC.

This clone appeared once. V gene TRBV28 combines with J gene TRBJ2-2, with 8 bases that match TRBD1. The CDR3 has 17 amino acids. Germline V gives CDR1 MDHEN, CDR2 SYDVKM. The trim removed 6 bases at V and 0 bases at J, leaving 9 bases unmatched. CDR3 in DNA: TGTGCCAGCAGATCTCTCAGACAGGGGTCGAACACCGGGGAGCTGTTTTTT. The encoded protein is CASRSLRQGSNTGELFF.

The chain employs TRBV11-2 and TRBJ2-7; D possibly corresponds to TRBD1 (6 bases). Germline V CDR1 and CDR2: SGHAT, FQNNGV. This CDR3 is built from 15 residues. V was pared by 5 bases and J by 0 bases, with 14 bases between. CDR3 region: CASSLTGPSSYEQYF. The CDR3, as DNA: TGTGCCAGCAGCCTGACAGGCCCGAGCTCCTACGAGCAGTACTTC.

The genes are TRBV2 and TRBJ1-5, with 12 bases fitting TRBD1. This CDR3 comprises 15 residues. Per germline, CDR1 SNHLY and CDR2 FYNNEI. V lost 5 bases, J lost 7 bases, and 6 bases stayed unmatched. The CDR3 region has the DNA TGTGCCAGCAGTCCGGGACAGGGGGCAAAACAGCCCCAGCATTTT. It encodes CASSPGQGAKQPQHF.

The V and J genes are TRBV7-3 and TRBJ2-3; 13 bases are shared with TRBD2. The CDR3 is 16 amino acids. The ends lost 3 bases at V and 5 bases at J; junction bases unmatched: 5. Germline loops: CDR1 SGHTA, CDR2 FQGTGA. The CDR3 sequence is CASSFGLAGEGDTQYF. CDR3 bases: TGTGCCAGCAGCTTTGGACTAGCGGGAGAAGGAGATACGCAGTATTTT. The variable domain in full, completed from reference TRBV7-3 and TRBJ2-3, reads GAGVSQTPSNKVTEKGKYVELRCDPISGHTALYWYRQSLGQGPEFLIYFQGTGAADDSGLPNDRFFAVRPEGSVSTLKIQRTERGDSAVYLCASSFGLAGEGDTQYFGPGTRLTVL.

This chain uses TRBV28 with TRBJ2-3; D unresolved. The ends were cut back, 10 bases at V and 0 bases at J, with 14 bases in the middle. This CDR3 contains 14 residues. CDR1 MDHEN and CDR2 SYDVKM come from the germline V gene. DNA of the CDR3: TGTGCCACCCGAGGAGCGCACAGCACAGATACGCAGTATTTT. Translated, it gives CATRGAHSTDTQYF. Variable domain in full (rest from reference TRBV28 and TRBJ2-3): DVKVTQSSRYLVKRTGEKVFLECVQDMDHENMFWYRQDPGLGLRLIYFSYDVKMKEKGDIPEGYSVSREKKERFSLILESASTNQTSMYLCATRGAHSTDTQYFGPGTRLTVL.

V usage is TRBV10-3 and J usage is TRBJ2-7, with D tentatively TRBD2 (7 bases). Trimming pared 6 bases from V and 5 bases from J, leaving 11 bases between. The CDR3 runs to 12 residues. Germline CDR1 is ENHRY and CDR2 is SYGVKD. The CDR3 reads CAISRGGDEQYF. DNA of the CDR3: TGTGCCATCAGCAGGGGAGGGGACGAGCAGTACTTC.

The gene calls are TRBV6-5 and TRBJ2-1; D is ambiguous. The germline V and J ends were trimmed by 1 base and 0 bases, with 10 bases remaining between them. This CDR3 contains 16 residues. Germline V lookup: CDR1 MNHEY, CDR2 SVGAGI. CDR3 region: CASSYLPRNSYNEQFF. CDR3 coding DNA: TGTGCCAGCAGTTACTTACCCAGGAACTCCTACAATGAGCAGTTCTTC.

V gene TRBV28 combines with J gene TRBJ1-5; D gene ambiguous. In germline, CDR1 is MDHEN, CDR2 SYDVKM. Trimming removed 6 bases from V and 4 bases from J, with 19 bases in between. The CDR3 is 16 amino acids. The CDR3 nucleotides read TGTGCCAGCAGCCCCGACTCGGGGTTAATTAATCAGCCCCAGCATTTT. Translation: CASSPDSGLINQPQHF.

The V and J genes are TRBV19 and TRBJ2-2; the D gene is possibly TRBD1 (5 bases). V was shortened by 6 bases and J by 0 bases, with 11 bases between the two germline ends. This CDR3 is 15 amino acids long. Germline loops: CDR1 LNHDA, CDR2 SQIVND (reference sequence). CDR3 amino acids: CASRGHYANTGELFF. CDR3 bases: TGTGCCAGTAGGGGGCACTACGCGAACACCGGGGAGCTGTTTTTT.

The chain's CDR3 is CASSLRPHPGRSSGANVLTF. CDR3 DNA: TGTGCCAGCAGTTTGAGACCCCACCCGGGACGTAGCTCTGGGGCCAACGTCCTGACTTTC. V is TRBV27 and J is TRBJ2-6; tentatively, D is TRBD1 or TRBD2 (5 bases each). Trimming cost V 3 bases and J 0 bases, with 21 bases left between them. CDR1 MNHEY and CDR2 SMNVEV come from the germline V gene (reference sequence). This CDR3 is built from 20 residues.

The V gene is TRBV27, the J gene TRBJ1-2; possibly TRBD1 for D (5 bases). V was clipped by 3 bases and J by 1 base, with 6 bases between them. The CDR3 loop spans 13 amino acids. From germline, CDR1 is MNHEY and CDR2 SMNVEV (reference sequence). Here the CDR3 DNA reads TGTGCCAGCAGTTTTGGGGGTAACTATGGCTACACCTTC. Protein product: CASSFGGNYGYTF.

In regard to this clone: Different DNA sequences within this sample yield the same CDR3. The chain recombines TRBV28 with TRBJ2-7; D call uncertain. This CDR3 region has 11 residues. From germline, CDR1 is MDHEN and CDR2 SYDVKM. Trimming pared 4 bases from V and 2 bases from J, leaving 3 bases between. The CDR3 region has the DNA TGTGCCAGCAGTTCCCCCTACGAGCAGTACTTC. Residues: CASSSPYEQYF. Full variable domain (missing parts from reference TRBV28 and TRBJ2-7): DVKVTQSSRYLVKRTGEKVFLECVQDMDHENMFWYRQDPGLGLRLIYFSYDVKMKEKGDIPEGYSVSREKKERFSLILESASTNQTSMYLCASSSPYEQYFGPGTRLTVT.